One and the same sample provided the 25 T cell receptor beta chains below, sequenced in a study of T-cell reconstitution after alpha-beta-depleted transplantation in children. The TCRbeta library was prepared with unique molecular identifiers. One entry per CDR3 protein results from TCRdb running MiXCR on the PCR reads. Of some 150,000 distinct CDR3 sequences listed, around 8.5% are singletons. Sequenced here: PBMCs, mostly from graft donor cells, sampled 180 days after TCRalphabeta/CD19-depleted stem cell transplant. The receptors originated from a female patient between 2 and 15 years old who had a stem cell transplant for congenital amegakaryocytic thrombocytopenia, so the T cells may come from the graft donor.

As to this clonotype: This may be a read error: a much more frequent sequence differs by one nucleotide. The rearrangement links TRBV7-6 to TRBJ2-1; perhaps TRBD1 as D (5 bases). Germline-derived CDR1 and CDR2 are SGHVS and FNYEAQ. The CDR3 is 16 residues long. The CDR3: CASSWGSFGSHNEQFF. The CDR3 DNA reads TGTGCCAGCAGCTGGGGCAGCTTCGGCTCCCACAATGAGCAGTTCTTC.

V gene TRBV3-1 combines with J gene TRBJ2-1, with TRBD2 matching 8 bases. V trimming: 5 bases; J trimming: 6 bases; junction bases outside the gene matches: 18. The CDR3 is 18 residues long. The germline V gene has CDR1 LGHDT and CDR2 YNNKEL (reference sequence). CDR3 nucleotides: TGTGCCAGCAGCTCCCGCGGACTAGCCCTAGCGCTTCGCAATGAGCAGTTCTTC. Its protein product is CASSSRGLALALRNEQFF.

This clonotype appeared many times. This chain uses TRBV7-9 with TRBJ2-3; D is possibly TRBD2 (5 bases). Germline V gene sequence: CDR1 SEHNR, CDR2 FQNEAQ (reference sequence). Trimming removed 3 bases at V and 5 bases at J, with 12 bases between. The CDR3 runs to 14 residues. DNA of the CDR3: TGTGCCAGCAGCTTCGGACTCGGCGTAGATACGCAGTATTTT. It codes for CASSFGLGVDTQYF.

The J gene is TRBJ1-1, the V gene TRBV28; D is undetermined. Trimming stripped 3 bases from V and 0 bases from J, with 11 bases between. The CDR3 length is 15 residues. Germline CDR1 MDHEN, CDR2 SYDVKM. As DNA, the CDR3 is TGTGCCAGCAGTTTTTACCCCTCAGTGAACACTGAAGCTTTCTTT. Amino acids: CASSFYPSVNTEAFF.

This clonotype was seen more than once but under ten times. The gene calls are TRBV7-3 and TRBJ2-3; TRBD2 matches at 10 bases. CDR1 is SGHTA, CDR2 FQGTGA, per germline. V lost 4 bases, J lost 3 bases, and 4 bases stayed unmatched. This CDR3 region has 15 residues. The DNA of the CDR3 is TGTGCCAGCAGCTATAGCGGGAGGAAGACAGATACGCAGTATTTT. It is translated as CASSYSGRKTDTQYF.

The rearrangement links TRBV20-1 to TRBJ1-2; D not certain. CDR1 and CDR2 (germline): DFQATT, SNEGSKA (reference sequence). Between the trimmed V and J ends, which lost 3 bases and 3 bases, there was a span of 2 bases. The CDR3 is made up of 10 amino acids. The CDR3 nucleotides read TGCAGTGCTAGTGACTATGGCTACACCTTC. The encoded protein is CSASDYGYTF.

At least ten counts were recorded for this clonotype. The rearrangement links TRBV28 to TRBJ2-7, with a possible D match to TRBD1 (5 bases). This CDR3 spans 13 amino acids. Per germline, CDR1 MDHEN and CDR2 SYDVKM. V was trimmed by 4 bases and J by 3 bases, leaving 10 bases between them. The CDR3 loop reads CASSSPDSYEQYF. The CDR3, as DNA: TGTGCCAGCAGTTCCCCAGACAGCTACGAGCAGTACTTC.

This clonotype was seen more than once but under ten times. V is TRBV5-1 and J is TRBJ2-7, with 10 bases identical to TRBD2. The CDR3 length is 15 residues. In germline, CDR1 is SGHRS, CDR2 YFSETQ. J lost 4 bases, V lost 2 bases, and 6 bases had no gene match. The DNA for the CDR3 is TGCGCCAGCAGCTTTTCTAGCGGGAGACCTTACGAGCAGTACTTC. This encodes CASSFSSGRPYEQYF.

CDR3 amino acids: CATSDFGQGSYNEQFF. The CDR3 DNA reads as TGTGCCACCAGTGATTTTGGGCAGGGGTCCTACAATGAGCAGTTCTTC. V usage is TRBV24-1 and J usage is TRBJ2-1; weak D call: TRBD1 (6 bases). Trimming shortened V by 1 base and J by 1 base, and 10 bases separated the two germline ends. CDR3 size: 16 residues. In germline, CDR1 is KGHDR, CDR2 SFDVKD.

Remarks on this clonotype: A read error may be the cause here, since a much bigger clone is one base away. The chain employs TRBV28 and TRBJ1-1; D gene unclear. V shed 2 bases and J shed 10 bases, with 17 bases lying between them. The germline CDR1 and CDR2 sequences are MDHEN and SYDVKM. The CDR3 loop spans 14 amino acids. The CDR3 is CASSLHPRAAVAFF. In DNA form, the CDR3 reads TGTGCCAGCAGTTTACATCCAAGGGCGGCTGTAGCTTTCTTT.

This clonotype was seen repeatedly, ten times or more. The chain uses TRBV15 and TRBJ1-4, with D tentatively TRBD1 (5 bases). The germline V and J ends were trimmed by 2 bases and 7 bases, with 17 bases remaining between them. Germline CDR1 LNHNV, CDR2 YYDKDF (reference sequence). The CDR3 spans 16 residues. In DNA form, the CDR3 reads TGTGCCACCAGCAGATCACTAGCCGGGACCGGTGAAAAACTGTTTTTT. It codes for CATSRSLAGTGEKLFF.

Comment on this clonotype: A much larger clone differs by one base, so this may be a read error. The chain has TRBV4-1 and TRBJ2-2; the match to TRBD2 covers 7 bases. Germline lookup yields CDR1 MGHRA and CDR2 YSYEKL. The CDR3 has 17 amino acids. J gave up 7 bases and V 0 bases, and 11 bases lay outside the gene matches. CDR3 in DNA: TGCGCCAGCAGCCAAGATAAGGGACTACCGCGGGGCGGGGAGCTGTTTTTT. It is translated as CASSQDKGLPRGGELFF.

CDR3: CASTLGGYYGYTF. The CDR3 DNA reads TGTGCCAGCACCCTGGGGGGGTACTATGGCTACACCTTC. This rearrangement joins TRBV12-3 or TRBV12-4 to TRBJ1-2, with a tentative D call TRBD1 (5 bases). CDR3 length: 13 amino acids. Deletions cut 7 bases from V and 3 bases from J, with 12 bases between.

At least ten counts were recorded for this clonotype. The rearrangement links TRBV20-1 to TRBJ1-2, with D unresolved. The CDR3 extends over 10 amino acids. CDR1 is DFQATT, CDR2 SNEGSKA, per germline (reference sequence). The CDR3 region has the DNA TGCACTCCACCTGGCTATGGCTACACCTTC. Protein product: CTPPGYGYTF.

There are many counts of this clonotype. The chain uses TRBV12-3 or TRBV12-4 and TRBJ2-3, with TRBD2 matching 8 bases. Trimming took 3 bases from V and 0 from J; bases not matched to a gene: 5. CDR3 size: 16 residues. CDR3 sequence (DNA): TGTGCCAGCAGTTTTTCTAGCGGGCTAAGCACAGATACGCAGTATTTT. Protein product: CASSFSSGLSTDTQYF.

There are many counts of this clonotype. This rearrangement joins TRBV12-3 or TRBV12-4 to TRBJ2-1; D not certain. This CDR3 contains 10 residues. Trimming removed 7 bases at V and 7 bases at J, with 5 bases between. As DNA, the CDR3 is TGTGCCAGCACTCGGAATGAGCAGTTCTTC. Its translation: CASTRNEQFF.

J is TRBJ2-7 and V is TRBV21-1; the table's D call TRBD1 went unverified against the DNA. TRBV21-1 is described as a pseudogene. The CDR3 has 15 residues. The chain's CDR3 is CASRKNRLRAYEQYF. The CDR3 DNA sequence: TGTGCCAGCAGAAAAAACAGGCTTCGTGCCTACGAGCAGTACTTC.

At least ten counts were recorded for this clonotype. The chain carries TRBV20-1 and TRBJ2-7; the D gene is possibly TRBD2 (6 bases). Germline CDR1 is DFQATT and CDR2 is SNEGSKA (reference sequence). This CDR3 contains 12 residues. The germline V and J ends were trimmed by 3 bases and 0 bases, with 6 bases remaining between them. The CDR3 reads CSARRDSYEQYF. CDR3 DNA: TGCAGTGCTAGGCGGGACTCCTACGAGCAGTACTTC.

This clonotype was seen ten or more times. The chain uses TRBV12-3 or TRBV12-4 and TRBJ2-6; 8 bases align to TRBD1. Unmatched junction bases numbered 2, after V lost 3 bases and J lost 4 bases. The CDR3 runs 15 residues. The CDR3 reads CASSFQGAGANVLTF. DNA of the CDR3: TGTGCCAGCAGTTTCCAGGGGGCCGGGGCCAACGTCCTGACTTTC.

The chain combines TRBV4-1 with TRBJ2-2; 9 nucleotides agree with TRBD2. The CDR3 contains 14 residues. The germline CDR1 and CDR2 sequences are MGHRA and YSYEKL. Germline trimming cut 6 bases from V and 5 bases from J; bases unmatched to any gene: 4. As DNA, the CDR3 is TGCGCCAGCAGTCCTAGCGGGGCTACCGGGGAGCTGTTTTTT. This encodes CASSPSGATGELFF.

This chain connects TRBV24-1 to TRBJ1-2; the D gene is possibly TRBD1 (5 bases). CDR3 size: 13 residues. CDR1 is KGHDR, CDR2 SFDVKD, per germline. The germline V and J ends were trimmed by 4 bases and 4 bases, with 9 bases remaining between them. CDR3 bases: TGTGCCACCAGTGAACCAGGGATCTATGGCTACACCTTC. This sequence encodes CATSEPGIYGYTF.

This clonotype was seen ten or more times. This sequence joins TRBV18 and TRBJ2-3, with D possibly being TRBD2 (6 bases). The CDR3 contains 14 residues. The germline V gene has CDR1 KGHSH and CDR2 LQKENI. Trimming pared 2 bases from V and 2 bases from J, leaving 8 bases between. The CDR3 protein is CASSPSGVTDTQYF. CDR3 nucleotides: TGTGCCAGCTCACCATCGGGGGTCACAGATACGCAGTATTTT.

The chain recombines TRBV12-3 or TRBV12-4 with TRBJ2-2; 15 nucleotides match TRBD2. V was pared by 3 bases and J by 8 bases, with 4 bases of the junction left unmatched. This CDR3 comprises 16 residues. CDR3 sequence: CASSLGLAGGVGELFF. The DNA of the CDR3 is TGTGCCAGCAGTTTGGGACTAGCGGGGGGCGTAGGGGAGCTGTTTTTT.

In its sample, this clonotype was seen many times. The chain links TRBV20-1 to TRBJ1-5, with D tentatively TRBD1 (6 bases). Germline CDR1 is DFQATT and CDR2 is SNEGSKA (reference sequence). The CDR3 has 12 amino acids. Trimming left V 3 bases short and J 12 bases short, with 15 bases between. In DNA form, the CDR3 reads TGCAGTGCTAGCAATCTGGGGGCGAACCAGCATTTT. As protein: CSASNLGANQHF.

This clonotype appeared many times. The chain couples TRBV9 to TRBJ2-5; no clear D gene. Germline V lookup: CDR1 SGDLS, CDR2 YYNGEE. This CDR3 spans 13 amino acids. V was pared by 0 bases and J by 5 bases, with 8 bases between. DNA of the CDR3: TGTGCCAGCAGCGTAGATTCGTCGGAGACCCAGTACTTC. Amino acids: CASSVDSSETQYF.